This T cell receptor beta chain was sequenced in a study of immune characterization of retroperitoneal liposarcoma. The germline CDR1 and CDR2 sequences are MNHNS and SASEGT. Between the trimmed V and J ends, which lost 0 bases and 3 bases, there was a span of 6 bases. The CDR3 length is 15 residues. One entry per CDR3 protein results from TCRdb running MiXCR on the PCR reads. The sample holds about 11,000 distinct CDR3 sequences, roughly 53% seen once. The J gene is TRBJ2-6, the V gene TRBV6-1; D unresolved. The sequence was obtained from a female donor with retroperitoneal liposarcoma. Sequences were obtained from tumor tissue. CDR3 loop: CASSEARGGANVLTF. The CDR3 nucleotides are TGTGCCAGCAGTGAAGCTAGAGGTGGGGCCAACGTCCTGACTTTC.